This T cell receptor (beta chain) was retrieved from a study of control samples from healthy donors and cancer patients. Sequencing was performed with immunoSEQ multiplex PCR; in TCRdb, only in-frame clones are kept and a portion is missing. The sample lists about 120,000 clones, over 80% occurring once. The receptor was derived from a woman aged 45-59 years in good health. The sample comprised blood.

For the CDR3, the DNA is TGTGCCAGCAGCCTAGGGCCCACCGGAGACTATGGCTACACCTTC. The encoded protein is CASSLGPTGDYGYTF. V usage is TRBV3-1 (or the pseudogene TRBV3-2) and J usage is TRBJ1-2; D is undetermined. The CDR3 is 15 amino acids. Per germline, CDR1 LGHDT and CDR2 YNNKEL (reference sequence). V lost 4 bases and J lost 3, with 15 bases in between.